This T cell receptor beta chain was recovered during a study of blood T cell repertoires in COVID-19. Ages ranged from roughly 18 to 100 years, with residence in approximately 23 US areas. The junction had 13 bases not matched to a gene; V was cut back by 6 bases and J by 3 bases. Germline assignment: CDR1 MNHNY and CDR2 SVGAGI (reference sequence). This CDR3 spans 17 amino acids. Measured with immunoSEQ multiplex PCR; TCRdb has only the in-frame clones, and not every one. The table has about 380,000 clones, 88% seen once. The sequencing input was PBMCs or T cells enriched from blood (not recorded which). This sequence joins TRBV6-6 and TRBJ1-2, with 10 bases aligning to TRBD1. This receptor was taken from a woman aged 18-29 years who had recovered from COVID-19. The CDR3 nucleotides are TGTGCCAGCAGCCGAGGCCCCGACAGGGGGCGTGACTATGGCTACACCTTC. This translates into CASSRGPDRGRDYGYTF.